These 30 T cell receptor beta chains were sequenced from one sample in a study of T cells in Graves' hyperthyroidism and ophthalmopathy. Using RNA transcripts as the source, TCR beta CDR3 regions were amplified. TCR CDR3 underwent first-round RT-PCR with the HTBI primer set. MiXCR was run by TCRdb on the multiplex PCR reads, yielding one entry per CDR3 protein. The data contain 600,000 to 650,000 distinct CDR3 sequences, 16% of them seen just once; the ten biggest clones take up 3% to 4.5%. The material sequenced was blood. Source of these receptors: a woman in her 30s with Graves' hyperthyroidism.

The chain recombines TRBV20-1 with TRBJ2-7; 14 bases align to TRBD2. The V gene's germline CDR1 is DFQATT and CDR2 SNEGSKA (reference sequence). CDR3 length equals 17 residues. The chain's CDR3 is CSYIGTSGRLGLYEQYF. CDR3 DNA sequence: TGCAGCTATATCGGGACTAGCGGGAGACTTGGGCTCTACGAGCAGTACTTC.

The chain uses TRBV2 and TRBJ1-1; tentative D call: TRBD1 (5 bases). Germline V gene data show CDR1 as SNHLY and CDR2 as FYNNEI. This CDR3 spans 12 amino acids. Trimming left V 8 bases short and J 5 bases short, with 12 bases between. This CDR3 is CASHFRGTEAFF. The CDR3, as DNA: TGTGCCAGCCACTTTCGGGGGACTGAAGCTTTCTTT.

This clonotype was detected many times. The chain links TRBV28 to TRBJ1-1; 9 bases align to TRBD1. The CDR3 has 16 amino acids. With 7 bases clipped from V and 4 bases from J, the junction kept 13 bases outside the gene matches. CDR1 is MDHEN, CDR2 SYDVKM, per germline. As DNA, the CDR3 is TGTGCCAGCACCCTAGGGAGACAGGGGGTGGGCACTGAAGCTTTCTTT. It yields the protein CASTLGRQGVGTEAFF. Using reference TRBV28 and TRBJ1-1 for the parts outside the CDR3, the full variable domain is DVKVTQSSRYLVKRTGEKVFLECVQDMDHENMFWYRQDPGLGLRLIYFSYDVKMKEKGDIPEGYSVSREKKERFSLILESASTNQTSMYLCASTLGRQGVGTEAFFGQGTRLTVV.

This clonotype was detected ten times or more. The CDR3 DNA reads TGTGCCTGGAGTGTATCCCATAATGAAAAACTGTTTTTT. This translates into CAWSVSHNEKLFF. This chain links TRBV30 with TRBJ1-4; D call uncertain. The CDR3 length is 13 residues. Germline CDR1 is GTSNPN and CDR2 is SVGIG (reference sequence). The V end was cut by 0 bases, the J end by 4 bases, with 6 bases between.

This clonotype has at least ten counts. V is TRBV27 and J is TRBJ2-1, with no clear D. The germline V and J ends were trimmed by 4 bases and 8 bases, with 12 bases remaining between them. Germline-derived CDR1 and CDR2 are MNHEY and SMNVEV (reference sequence). This CDR3 contains 13 residues. The CDR3 region is CASSSLRLDEQFF. The CDR3 DNA sequence: TGTGCCAGCAGTTCCCTCCGTTTAGATGAGCAGTTCTTC.

This clonotype came up many times. The chain recombines TRBV2 with TRBJ2-2; D not certain. The CDR3 length is 14 residues. V shed 6 bases and J shed 1 base, with 9 bases lying between them. Looked up from germline, CDR1 is SNHLY and CDR2 is FYNNEI. CDR3 in DNA: TGTGCCAGCAGCTCAGGACGGAACACCGGGGAGCTGTTTTTT. This encodes CASSSGRNTGELFF.

The rearrangement links TRBV29-1 to TRBJ2-3, with 8 bases identical to TRBD2. Germline V gene lookup returns CDR1 SQVTM and CDR2 ANQGSEA. V lost 5 bases, J lost 1 base, and 2 bases stayed unmatched. This CDR3 contains 13 residues. The CDR3 loop reads CSVTGGGTDTQYF. CDR3 DNA: TGCAGCGTTACCGGGGGGGGCACAGATACGCAGTATTTT.

This clonotype showed up many times. This chain links TRBV7-8 with TRBJ2-2; perhaps TRBD1 as D (6 bases). Germline CDR1 is SGHVS and CDR2 is FQNEAQ. The V end lost 5 bases, the J end lost 1 base, and 17 bases lay between the germline ends. This CDR3 spans 17 amino acids. The CDR3 nucleotides read TGTGCCAGCAGCGGCAGGGACACCGGCTTGAACACCGGGGAGCTGTTTTTT. Translated: CASSGRDTGLNTGELFF.

This clonotype was picked up a small number of times. The rearrangement uses TRBV5-1 and TRBJ2-7; TRBD1 might be the D (6 bases). V lost 0 bases and J 2 bases, leaving 24 bases between the germline ends. Germline-derived CDR1 and CDR2 are SGHRS and YFSETQ. The CDR3 totals 19 residues. The CDR3 loop is CASSLAGNPRGLDTYEQYF. CDR3 coding DNA: TGCGCCAGCAGCTTGGCCGGAAATCCGAGGGGGTTAGACACCTACGAGCAGTACTTC. The full variable domain, completed using reference TRBV5-1 and TRBJ2-7, is KAGVTQTPRYLIKTRGQQVTLSCSPISGHRSVSWYQQTPGQGLQFLFEYFSETQRNKGNFPGRFSGRQFSNSRSEMNVSTLELGDSALYLCASSLAGNPRGLDTYEQYFGPGTRLTVT.

This clonotype was counted at least ten times. The chain recombines TRBV28 with TRBJ1-4; maybe TRBD1 (5 bases). The CDR3 runs 13 residues. Trimming stripped 4 bases from V and 8 bases from J, with 11 bases between. From germline, CDR1 is MDHEN and CDR2 SYDVKM. The CDR3 loop is CASSSPGGEKLFF. CDR3 DNA: TGTGCCAGCAGTTCCCCTGGGGGGGAAAAACTGTTTTTT. Based on the CDR3 plus reference TRBV28 and TRBJ1-4, the full variable domain is DVKVTQSSRYLVKRTGEKVFLECVQDMDHENMFWYRQDPGLGLRLIYFSYDVKMKEKGDIPEGYSVSREKKERFSLILESASTNQTSMYLCASSSPGGEKLFFGSGTQLSVL.

This clonotype was seen more than once but under ten times. The chain carries TRBV5-1 and TRBJ1-2; TRBD1 matches at 8 bases. V dropped 9 bases and J dropped 6; count of bases not matched to a gene: 7. The CDR3 sequence is 12 residues long. Germline-derived CDR1 and CDR2 are SGHRS and YFSETQ. In DNA, the CDR3 is TGCGCCATCCCAGGGGGCGCGAATGGCTACACCTTC. It encodes CAIPGGANGYTF.

V and J are TRBV13 and TRBJ1-1; tentative D call: TRBD1 (5 bases). Germline lookup yields CDR1 PRHDT and CDR2 FYEKMQ (reference sequence). There are 11 residues in the CDR3. Between the trimmed V and J ends, which lost 11 bases and 7 bases, there was a span of 14 bases. The CDR3 sequence is CAGSGTVEAFF. The CDR3 DNA reads as TGTGCCGGCTCTGGGACGGTTGAAGCTTTCTTT.

The rearrangement uses TRBV19 and TRBJ2-1; 7 positions match TRBD2. Germline V CDR1 and CDR2: LNHDA, SQIVND (reference sequence). With 10 bases clipped from V and 6 bases from J, the junction kept 6 bases outside the gene matches. The CDR3 is 12 residues long. In DNA form, the CDR3 reads TGTGCCACAGGACTAGTCGGCAATGAGCAGTTCTTC. Its protein product is CATGLVGNEQFF.

This clonotype was detected ten times or more. This chain joins TRBV12-3 or TRBV12-4 and TRBJ2-3; the match to TRBD1 covers 8 bases. Germline trimming cut 4 bases from V and 0 bases from J; bases unmatched to any gene: 15. This CDR3 has 19 residues. CDR3 sequence reads: CASSSTSGTGPLSTDTQYF. The DNA of the CDR3 is TGTGCCAGCAGTTCTACCTCCGGGACAGGACCACTTAGCACAGATACGCAGTATTTT.

The rearrangement links TRBV18 to TRBJ2-5; TRBD2 is a possible D gene (5 bases). The CDR3 is 15 amino acids. The ends were cut back, 2 bases at V and 13 bases at J, with 23 bases in the middle. From germline, CDR1 is KGHSH and CDR2 LQKENI. For the CDR3, the DNA is TGTGCCAGCTCACCAGGAGCGGCCCAGTTTATAGAATTGTACTTC. Translated, it gives CASSPGAAQFIELYF.

The sample holds a few counts of this clonotype. A single base separates this from a much larger clone, so it may be a read error. The chain joins TRBV11-1 to TRBJ2-1; 10 bases agree with TRBD2. The V gene end was trimmed by 5 bases and the J gene end by 9 bases; junction bases not matched to a gene: 16. The CDR3 length is 17 residues. Germline CDR1 reads SGHAT; CDR2 reads FQDESV (reference sequence). The CDR3 region is CASSPRLVAGGGSEQFF. DNA for the CDR3: TGTGCCAGCAGCCCACGCCTTGTAGCGGGAGGAGGCAGTGAGCAGTTCTTC.

This clonotype has ten or more counts. The chain employs TRBV28 and TRBJ2-1; 7 bases are a match to TRBD2. With 0 bases clipped from V and 9 bases from J, the junction kept 2 bases outside the gene matches. Germline loops: CDR1 MDHEN, CDR2 SYDVKM. The CDR3 contains 13 residues. CDR3 in DNA: TGTGCCAGCAGTTTATGGCGGGAGAGTGAGCAGTTCTTC. Encoded protein: CASSLWRESEQFF.

This clonotype was observed at least ten times. The V call is TRBV7-2, the J call TRBJ2-7; D uncertain. The CDR3 sequence is 14 residues long. Trimming removed 1 base from V and 0 bases from J, with 7 bases in between. CDR1 SGHTA and CDR2 FQGNSA come from the germline V gene. CDR3: CASSLDTASYEQYF. The CDR3 DNA sequence: TGTGCCAGCAGCTTAGACACAGCCTCCTACGAGCAGTACTTC.

The CDR3 DNA reads TGTGCCAGCAGCCACGTGGGCGGGAGTACCTACGAGCAGTACTTC. It codes for CASSHVGGSTYEQYF. The V and J genes are TRBV3-1 and TRBJ2-7; 7 bases line up with TRBD2. V lost 3 bases and J lost 2; bases outside the gene matches: 7. Germline lookup yields CDR1 LGHDT and CDR2 YNNKEL (reference sequence). The CDR3 loop spans 15 amino acids.

This clonotype was seen a handful of times. The chain employs TRBV6-5 and TRBJ1-4; possibly TRBD1 for D (5 bases). The ends were cut back, 0 bases at V and 8 bases at J, with 19 bases in the middle. This CDR3 comprises 17 residues. Per germline, CDR1 MNHEY and CDR2 SVGAGI. The CDR3 protein is CASSYSLEGRAQEKLFF. The CDR3 nucleotides read TGTGCCAGCAGTTACTCCCTCGAGGGCAGGGCGCAAGAAAAACTGTTTTTT.

Ten or more counts support this clonotype. The chain joins TRBV7-2 to TRBJ2-1, with 8 positions matching TRBD1. Germline CDR1 and CDR2: SGHTA and FQGNSA. The CDR3 covers 15 residues. After removal of 1 base from V and 6 bases from J, the junction contained 5 bases not matched to a gene. The CDR3: CASSLGTGPLNEQFF. The CDR3 coding sequence is TGTGCCAGCAGCTTAGGGACAGGGCCCCTCAATGAGCAGTTCTTC.

This clonotype was seen ten or more times. The CDR3 here is CATSSSTDTQYF. The CDR3 nucleotides read TGTGCCACCAGCTCTAGCACAGATACGCAGTATTTT. The chain joins TRBV10-3 to TRBJ2-3; D uncertain. Germline loops: CDR1 ENHRY, CDR2 SYGVKD. The CDR3 totals 12 residues. V was pared by 10 bases and J by 0 bases, with 8 bases between.

This clonotype was recorded many times. The chain combines TRBV6-2 or TRBV6-3 with TRBJ1-1; possibly TRBD1 for D (5 bases). Germline-derived CDR1 and CDR2 are MNHEY and SVGEGT. The CDR3 is made up of 15 amino acids. Deletions cut 5 bases from V and 2 bases from J, with 15 bases between. CDR3 amino acids: CASSPRVRFNTEAFF. The CDR3 nucleotides read TGTGCCAGCAGTCCCAGGGTCCGGTTCAACACTGAAGCTTTCTTT.

This clonotype was observed a handful of times. The V call is TRBV20-1, the J call TRBJ2-7, with 8 bases that match TRBD2. Germline assignment: CDR1 DFQATT and CDR2 SNEGSKA (reference sequence). The CDR3 sequence is 14 residues long. The junction had 4 bases not matched to a gene; V was cut back by 2 bases and J by 1 base. CDR3 nucleotide sequence: TGCAGTGCTAGATGGGCGGGAGGTTCCTACGAGCAGTACTTC. It yields the protein CSARWAGGSYEQYF.

This clonotype has ten or more counts. V gene TRBV27 combines with J gene TRBJ2-1; the D gene could be TRBD1 or TRBD2 (6 bases each). Germline V CDR1 and CDR2: MNHEY, SMNVEV (reference sequence). This CDR3 contains 13 residues. With 6 bases removed from V and 9 bases from J, the gap between germline ends came to 15 bases. As DNA, the CDR3 is TGTGCCAGCAGCCTAAGGGGGGTTGGTGAGCAGTTCTTC. Encoded protein: CASSLRGVGEQFF.

In regard to this clonotype: A read error may explain this, as a much larger clone is one base away. V and J are TRBV3-1 and TRBJ2-1, with 9 bases aligning to TRBD2. The CDR3 loop spans 18 amino acids. CDR1 and CDR2 (germline): LGHDT, YNNKEL (reference sequence). The CDR3 DNA reads TGTGCCAGCAGCCAAGATTTGGGACTAGCAGGCTCCTACAATGAGCGGTTCTTC. Its translation is CASSQDLGLAGSYNERFF.

This clonotype has ten or more counts. This chain links TRBV7-9 with TRBJ1-1; D unresolved. CDR3 length: 15 residues. V was shortened by 1 base and J by 0 bases, with 9 bases between the two germline ends. The germline gives CDR1 SEHNR, CDR2 FQNEAQ (reference sequence). The CDR3, as DNA: TGTGCCAGCAGCTTAGAGGAGACCCTGAACACTGAAGCTTTCTTT. It specifies CASSLEETLNTEAFF.

This clonotype appeared once. The rearrangement links TRBV2 to TRBJ2-4, with D possibly TRBD2 on 5 matching bases. The CDR3 is 11 amino acids. The ends were cut back, 6 bases at V and 5 bases at J, with 5 bases in the middle. Per the germline V gene, CDR1 is SNHLY and CDR2 is FYNNEI. CDR3 DNA sequence: TGTGCCAGCAGGGAGGAAAACATTCAGTACTTC. It translates to CASREENIQYF.

This clonotype was found many times. This chain connects TRBV28 to TRBJ1-5, with a possible D match to TRBD1 (6 bases). Trimming removed 1 base from V and 2 bases from J, with 9 bases in between. In germline, CDR1 is MDHEN, CDR2 SYDVKM. This CDR3 spans 15 amino acids. This CDR3 is CASSLFGGGNQPQHF. The DNA of the CDR3 is TGTGCCAGCAGTTTATTCGGGGGCGGCAATCAGCCCCAGCATTTT.

This clonotype was seen ten or more times. Written as DNA, the CDR3 is TGTGCCAGCAGTCCGGCTACAGATAATGAGCAGTTCTTC. Translating gives CASSPATDNEQFF. The chain employs TRBV28 and TRBJ2-1; the D is unclear. The CDR3 runs to 13 residues. V lost 5 bases and J 7 bases, leaving 12 bases between the germline ends. Germline lookup yields CDR1 MDHEN and CDR2 SYDVKM. Full variable domain (remainder filled in from reference TRBV28 and TRBJ2-1): DVKVTQSSRYLVKRTGEKVFLECVQDMDHENMFWYRQDPGLGLRLIYFSYDVKMKEKGDIPEGYSVSREKKERFSLILESASTNQTSMYLCASSPATDNEQFFGPGTRLTVL.